These 22 T cell receptor beta chains were all obtained from the same sample, sequenced in a study of OX40 agonist ivuxolimab in advanced cancers. Libraries came from the immunoSEQ multiplex PCR assay. TCRdb's version of the immuneACCESS table is confined to in-frame rearrangements and falls short of the full clone set. An unresolved V gene accounts for under half of the shortfall where checked; the remainder is of unknown origin. A total of more than 45,000 clones appear in this sample, around 82% of them only once. The ten most abundant clones make up 3.5% to 4.5% of the sample. Material: CD4+ or CD8+ T cells sorted from blood, obtained in a trial of the OX40 agonist ivuxolimab. These receptor sequences come from an adult with an advanced solid tumor such as melanoma, head and neck, liver or kidney cancer.

V and J are TRBV5-1 and TRBJ1-5; D is possibly TRBD1 (5 bases). In germline, CDR1 is SGHRS, CDR2 YFSETQ. Trimming shortened V by 0 bases and J by 6 bases, and 13 bases separated the two germline ends. This CDR3 is 15 amino acids long. The CDR3 sequence is CASSLASGGSQPQHF. The CDR3 coding sequence is TGCGCCAGCAGCTTGGCTTCGGGGGGTAGTCAGCCCCAGCATTTT.

V usage is TRBV4-1 and J usage is TRBJ2-2; possibly TRBD1 for D (6 bases). Germline CDR1 reads MGHRA; CDR2 reads YSYEKL. Deletions cut 4 bases from V and 2 bases from J, with 14 bases between. The CDR3 loop spans 16 amino acids. The CDR3 loop is CASSPGHGSNTGELFF. In nucleotides, the CDR3 is TGCGCCAGCAGCCCGGGACACGGCTCTAACACCGGGGAGCTGTTTTTT.

V usage is TRBV7-2 and J usage is TRBJ2-1; 9 nucleotides match TRBD1. V was pared by 5 bases and J by 12 bases, with 14 bases of the junction left unmatched. The germline V gene has CDR1 SGHTA and CDR2 FQGNSA. There are 15 residues in the CDR3. This CDR3 is CASSIYPGQGTGQFF. CDR3 DNA: TGTGCCAGCAGCATTTACCCGGGACAGGGAACTGGGCAGTTCTTC. Full variable domain (rest looked up from reference TRBV7-2 and TRBJ2-1): GAGVSQSPSNKVTEKGKDVELRCDPISGHTALYWYRQSLGQGLEFLIYFQGNSAPDKSGLPSDRFSAERTGGSVSTLTIQRTQQEDSAVYLCASSIYPGQGTGQFFGPGTRLTVL.

CDR3: CASSSQTGTTGELFF. In DNA, the CDR3 is TGTGCCAGCTCAAGCCAAACAGGGACCACCGGGGAGCTGTTTTTT. V and J are TRBV18 and TRBJ2-2; D possibly corresponds to TRBD1 (6 bases). Between the trimmed V and J ends, which lost 5 bases and 4 bases, there was a span of 14 bases. The CDR3 consists of 15 residues. CDR1 and CDR2 from the germline V gene are KGHSH and LQKENI.

This clone has just one count. The chain joins TRBV5-1 to TRBJ1-5, with 10 nucleotides matching TRBD1. V lost 1 base and J lost 2; bases outside the gene matches: 9. Germline lookup yields CDR1 SGHRS and CDR2 YFSETQ. The CDR3 is 18 residues long. In DNA form, the CDR3 reads TGCGCCAGCAGCTTGATGTCGGGACAGGGGTTTCGCAATCAGCCCCAGCATTTT. This codes for CASSLMSGQGFRNQPQHF.

This clone was detected a few times. V gene TRBV5-1 combines with J gene TRBJ1-6; TRBD1 might be the D (5 bases). V shed 4 bases and J shed 10 bases, with 15 bases lying between them. Germline CDR1 SGHRS, CDR2 YFSETQ. The CDR3 has 14 residues. CDR3: CASSPLQVDSPLHF. CDR3 sequence (DNA): TGCGCCAGCAGCCCCCTACAGGTGGACTCACCCCTCCACTTT.

The CDR3 loop reads CAGTQYLSSYEQYF. CDR3 coding DNA: TGTGCCGGGACCCAGTACCTTAGCTCCTACGAGCAGTACTTC. The gene calls are TRBV6-1 and TRBJ2-7; D is perhaps TRBD1 or TRBD2 (5 bases each). Per the germline V gene, CDR1 is MNHNS and CDR2 is SASEGT. This CDR3 has 14 amino acids. V lost 11 bases and J lost 0, with 17 bases in between.

V and J are TRBV7-2 and TRBJ2-7, with 7 positions matching TRBD2. Germline V gene data show CDR1 as SGHTA and CDR2 as FQGNSA. The CDR3 is 14 residues long. Germline trimming cut 11 bases from V and 0 bases from J; bases unmatched to any gene: 10. DNA of the CDR3: TGTGCCTCCCATTGGGGGGGTGACTCCTACGAGCAGTACTTC. It yields the protein CASHWGGDSYEQYF.

The chain combines TRBV5-1 with TRBJ1-1; 8 nucleotides match TRBD1. The V and J ends lost 2 bases and 6 bases, in that order; junction bases with no gene match: 9. The CDR3 length is 15 residues. Per the germline V gene, CDR1 is SGHRS and CDR2 is YFSETQ. The chain's CDR3 is CASSFEQGGPSEAFF. CDR3 sequence (DNA): TGCGCCAGCAGCTTTGAACAGGGGGGCCCCTCTGAAGCTTTCTTT.

The gene calls are TRBV5-6 and TRBJ1-5, with a tentative D call TRBD1 (5 bases). With 2 bases removed from V and 1 base from J, the gap between germline ends came to 16 bases. The germline V gene encodes CDR1 SGHDT and CDR2 YYEEEE. The CDR3 consists of 17 residues. The CDR3 DNA follows: TGTGCCAGCAGCTTCTGGGGTAGGGGCGGGAGCAATCAGCCCCAGCATTTT. It translates to CASSFWGRGGSNQPQHF. The variable domain in full, completed from reference TRBV5-6 and TRBJ1-5, reads DAGVTQSPTHLIKTRGQQVTLRCSPKSGHDTVSWYQQALGQGPQFIFQYYEEEERQRGNFPDRFSGHQFPNYSSELNVNALLLGDSALYLCASSFWGRGGSNQPQHFGDGTRLSIL.

V and J are TRBV4-1 and TRBJ1-1; 10 bases match TRBD1. The J segment lost 1 base and the V segment lost 3 bases, leaving 8 bases of the junction unmatched. The germline V gene encodes CDR1 MGHRA and CDR2 YSYEKL. The CDR3 extends over 17 amino acids. CDR3 residues: CASSHVTGQGSNTEAFF. Here the CDR3 DNA reads TGCGCCAGCAGCCACGTAACGGGACAGGGGTCGAACACTGAAGCTTTCTTT.

The table lists this clone with a few counts. The chain has TRBV6-6 and TRBJ1-3; D is ambiguous. V was pared by 5 bases and J by 4 bases, with 6 bases between. The CDR3 has 12 residues. The germline V gene has CDR1 MNHNY and CDR2 SVGAGI (reference sequence). The CDR3 region has the DNA TGTGCCAGCAGTACCCAGGGAAACACCATATATTTT. Its translation: CASSTQGNTIYF.

The chain couples TRBV4-3 to TRBJ1-1; 9 bases map to TRBD1. The CDR3 has 15 residues. V dropped 4 bases and J dropped 3; count of bases not matched to a gene: 6. Germline V gives CDR1 LGHNA, CDR2 YSLEER. For the CDR3, the DNA is TGCGCCAGCAGCCCGACAGGGGGTCGATACACTGAAGCTTTCTTT. Encoded protein: CASSPTGGRYTEAFF.

The V call is TRBV6-6, the J call TRBJ1-6; no clear D gene. CDR1 and CDR2 (germline): MNHNY, SVGAGI (reference sequence). Trimming cost V 0 bases and J 5 bases, with 11 bases left between them. The CDR3 covers 16 residues. In DNA form, the CDR3 reads TGTGCCAGCAGTTACTCGAATAACAGAGATAATTCACCCCTCCACTTT. Its protein product is CASSYSNNRDNSPLHF.

V usage is TRBV7-2 and J usage is TRBJ2-4; TRBD2 aligns across 11 bases. From germline, CDR1 is SGHTA and CDR2 FQGNSA. With V trimmed by 5 bases and J by 10 bases, 7 bases remained unmatched. This CDR3 comprises 14 residues. CDR3 in amino acids: CASSPPGLADIQYF. In nucleotides, the CDR3 is TGTGCCAGCAGCCCGCCGGGACTAGCGGATATTCAGTACTTC.

This rearrangement joins TRBV7-9 to TRBJ2-7, with 8 bases lining up with TRBD1. J lost 5 bases, V lost 1 base, and 4 bases had no gene match. The CDR3 length is 14 residues. From germline, CDR1 is SEHNR and CDR2 FQNEAQ (reference sequence). The CDR3: CASSLGQGINEQYF. In nucleotides, the CDR3 is TGTGCCAGCAGCTTAGGACAGGGGATCAACGAGCAGTACTTC.

In regard to this clone: An end of the junction does not agree with germline; a read error may underlie this. The chain uses TRBV28 and TRBJ2-5; D not resolved. The germline V gene encodes CDR1 MDHEN and CDR2 SYDVKM. The CDR3 is made up of 15 amino acids. In DNA form, the CDR3 reads TGTGCCACCAGTTTCTTCCGGACCCTGCAAGAGACCCAGTACTTC. Translated, it gives CATSFFRTLQETQYF. The full variable domain, its missing parts supplied by reference TRBV28 and TRBJ2-5, is DVKVTQSSRYLVKRTGEKVFLECVQDMDHENMFWYRQDPGLGLRLIYFSYDVKMKEKGDIPEGYSVSREKKERFSLILESASTNQTSMYLCATSFFRTLQETQYFGPGTRLLVL.

V gene TRBV5-4 combines with J gene TRBJ2-1; 9 bases are shared with TRBD1. The CDR3 is 14 residues long. V shed 5 bases, J shed 6 bases, and the junction held 6 bases outside the gene matches. Germline CDR1 and CDR2: SGHNT and YYREEE (reference sequence). The CDR3 protein is CASRGDRVANEQFF. As DNA, the CDR3 is TGTGCCAGCAGGGGGGACAGGGTAGCCAATGAGCAGTTCTTC.

The rearrangement uses TRBV18 and TRBJ2-1, with 10 bases aligning to TRBD2. The V segment lost 4 bases and the J segment 6 bases; nucleotides outside the gene matches: 6. Germline lookup yields CDR1 KGHSH and CDR2 LQKENI. The CDR3 is made up of 15 amino acids. The CDR3 region has the DNA TGTGCCAGCTCACGGACTAGCGGAAACCCCAATGAGCAGTTCTTC. Its protein is CASSRTSGNPNEQFF. Complete variable domain (other parts from reference TRBV18 and TRBJ2-1): NAGVMQNPRHLVRRRGQEARLRCSPMKGHSHVYWYRQLPEEGLKFMVYLQKENIIDESGMPKERFSAEFPKEGPSILRIQQVVRGDSAAYFCASSRTSGNPNEQFFGPGTRLTVL.

V and J are TRBV30 and TRBJ1-2; the D is unclear. Germline CDR1 is GTSNPN and CDR2 is SVGIG (reference sequence). CDR3 length: 12 amino acids. Trimming pared 0 bases from V and 8 bases from J, leaving 10 bases between. CDR3 nucleotide sequence: TGTGCCTGGAGTGTAAGGGAGAGGGGCTACACCTTC. It encodes CAWSVRERGYTF.

The rearrangement joins TRBV6-5 to TRBJ1-5; 7 bases line up with TRBD1. The CDR3 spans 13 residues. V gave up 6 bases and J gave up 4 bases; unmatched junction bases: 3. The germline V gene encodes CDR1 MNHEY and CDR2 SVGAGI. This CDR3 is CASSGTVNQPQHF. The CDR3, as DNA: TGTGCCAGCAGCGGGACAGTGAATCAGCCCCAGCATTTT.

This clone has only a few counts. Other nucleotide sequences from this sample produce the same CDR3. This sequence joins TRBV27 and TRBJ2-1, with 7 positions matching TRBD2. CDR1 is MNHEY, CDR2 SMNVEV, per germline (reference sequence). The junction had 14 bases not matched to a gene; V was cut back by 6 bases and J by 6 bases. The CDR3 loop spans 16 amino acids. The CDR3 DNA reads as TGTGCCAGCAGATCTCACGGCGGGAGTGTGTCCAATGAGCAGTTCTTC. Translation: CASRSHGGSVSNEQFF.